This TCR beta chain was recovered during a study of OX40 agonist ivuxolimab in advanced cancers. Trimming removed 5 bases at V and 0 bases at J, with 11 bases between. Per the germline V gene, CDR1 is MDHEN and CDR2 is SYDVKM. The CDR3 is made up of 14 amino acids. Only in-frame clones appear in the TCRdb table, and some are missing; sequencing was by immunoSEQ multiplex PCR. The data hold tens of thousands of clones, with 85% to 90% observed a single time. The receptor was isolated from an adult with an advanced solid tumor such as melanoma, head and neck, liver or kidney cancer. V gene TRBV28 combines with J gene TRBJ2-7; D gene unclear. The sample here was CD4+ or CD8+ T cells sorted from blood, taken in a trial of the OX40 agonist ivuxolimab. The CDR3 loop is CASSPGARSYEQYF. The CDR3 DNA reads TGTGCCAGCAGTCCAGGAGCCCGCTCCTACGAGCAGTACTTC.